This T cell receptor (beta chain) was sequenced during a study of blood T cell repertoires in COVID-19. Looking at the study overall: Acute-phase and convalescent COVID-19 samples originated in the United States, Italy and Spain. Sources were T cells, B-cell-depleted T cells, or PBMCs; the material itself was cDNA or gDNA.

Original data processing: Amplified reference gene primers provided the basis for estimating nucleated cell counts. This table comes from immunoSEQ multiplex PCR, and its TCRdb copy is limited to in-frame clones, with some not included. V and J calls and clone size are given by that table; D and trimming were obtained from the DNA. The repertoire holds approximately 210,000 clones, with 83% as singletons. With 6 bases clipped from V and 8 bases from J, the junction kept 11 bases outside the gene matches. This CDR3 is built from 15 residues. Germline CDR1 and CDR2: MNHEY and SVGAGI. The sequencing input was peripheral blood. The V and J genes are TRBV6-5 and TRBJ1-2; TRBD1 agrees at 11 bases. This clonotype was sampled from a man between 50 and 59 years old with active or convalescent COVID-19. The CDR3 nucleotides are TGTGCCAGCAGAGATAGGACAGGGGGCTTGGGAGGCTACACCTTC. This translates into CASRDRTGGLGGYTF.